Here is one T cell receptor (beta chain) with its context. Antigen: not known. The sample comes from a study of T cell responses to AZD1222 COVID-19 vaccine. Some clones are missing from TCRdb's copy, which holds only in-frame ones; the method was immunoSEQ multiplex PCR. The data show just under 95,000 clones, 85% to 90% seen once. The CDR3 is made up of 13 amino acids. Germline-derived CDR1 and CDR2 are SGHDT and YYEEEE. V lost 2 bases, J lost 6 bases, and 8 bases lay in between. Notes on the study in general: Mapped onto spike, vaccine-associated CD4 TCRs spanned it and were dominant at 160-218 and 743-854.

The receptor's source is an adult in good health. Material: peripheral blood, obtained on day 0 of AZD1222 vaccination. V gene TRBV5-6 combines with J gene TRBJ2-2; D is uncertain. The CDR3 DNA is TGTGCCAGCAGCTTTGCACGGGCCGGGGAGCTGTTTTTT. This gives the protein CASSFARAGELFF.